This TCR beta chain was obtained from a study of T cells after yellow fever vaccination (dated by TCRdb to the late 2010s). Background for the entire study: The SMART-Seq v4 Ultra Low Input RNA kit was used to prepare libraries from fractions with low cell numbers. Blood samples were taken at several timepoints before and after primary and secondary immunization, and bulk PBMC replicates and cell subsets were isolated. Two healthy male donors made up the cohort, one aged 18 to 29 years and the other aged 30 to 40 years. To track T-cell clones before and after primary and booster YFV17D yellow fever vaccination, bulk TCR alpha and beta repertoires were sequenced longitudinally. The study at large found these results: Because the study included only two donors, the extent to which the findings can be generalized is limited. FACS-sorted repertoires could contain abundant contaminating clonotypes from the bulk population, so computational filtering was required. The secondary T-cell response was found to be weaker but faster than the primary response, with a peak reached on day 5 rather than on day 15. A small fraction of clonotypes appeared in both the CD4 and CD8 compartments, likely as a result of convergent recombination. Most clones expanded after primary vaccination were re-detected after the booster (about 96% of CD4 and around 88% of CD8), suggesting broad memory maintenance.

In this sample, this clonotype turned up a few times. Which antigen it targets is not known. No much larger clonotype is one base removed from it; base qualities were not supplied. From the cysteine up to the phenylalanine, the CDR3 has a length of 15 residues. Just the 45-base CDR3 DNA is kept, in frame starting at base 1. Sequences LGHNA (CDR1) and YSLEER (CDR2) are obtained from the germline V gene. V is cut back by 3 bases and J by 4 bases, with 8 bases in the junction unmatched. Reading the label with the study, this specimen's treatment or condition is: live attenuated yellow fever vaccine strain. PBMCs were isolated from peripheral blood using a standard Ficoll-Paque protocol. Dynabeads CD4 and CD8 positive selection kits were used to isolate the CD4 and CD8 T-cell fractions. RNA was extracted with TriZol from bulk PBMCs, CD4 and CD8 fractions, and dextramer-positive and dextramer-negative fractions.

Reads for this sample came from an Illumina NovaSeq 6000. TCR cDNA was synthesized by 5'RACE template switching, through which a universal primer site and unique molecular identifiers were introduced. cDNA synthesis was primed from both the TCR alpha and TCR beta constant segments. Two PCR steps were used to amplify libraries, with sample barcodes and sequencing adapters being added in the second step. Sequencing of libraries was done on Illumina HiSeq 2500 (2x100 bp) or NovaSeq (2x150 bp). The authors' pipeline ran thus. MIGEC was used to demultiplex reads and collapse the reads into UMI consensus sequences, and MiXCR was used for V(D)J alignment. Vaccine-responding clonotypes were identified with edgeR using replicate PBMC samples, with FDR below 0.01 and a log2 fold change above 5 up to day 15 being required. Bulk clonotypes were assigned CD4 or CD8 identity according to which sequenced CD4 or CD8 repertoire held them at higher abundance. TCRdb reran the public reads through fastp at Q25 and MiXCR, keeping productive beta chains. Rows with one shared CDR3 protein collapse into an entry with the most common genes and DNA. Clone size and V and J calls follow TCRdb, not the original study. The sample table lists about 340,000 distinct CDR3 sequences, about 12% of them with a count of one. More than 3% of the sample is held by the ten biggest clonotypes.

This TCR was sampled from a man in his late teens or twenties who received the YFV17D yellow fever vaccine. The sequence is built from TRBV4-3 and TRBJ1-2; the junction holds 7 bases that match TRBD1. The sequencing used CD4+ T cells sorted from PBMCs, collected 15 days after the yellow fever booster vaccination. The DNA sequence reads TGCGCCAGCAGCCATCCCCGACAGGGCGGCTATGGCTACACCTTC. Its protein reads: CASSHPRQGGYGYTF.